This T cell receptor (beta chain) came from a study of blood T cell repertoires in COVID-19. On the study more broadly: Acute-phase and convalescent COVID-19 samples originated in the United States, Italy and Spain.

Methods used by the authors: Estimation of nucleated cell counts relied on the amplification of reference gene primers. Some clones are missing from TCRdb's copy, which holds only in-frame ones; the method was immunoSEQ multiplex PCR. Clone size and the V and J calls come from that table; the DNA yielded D and trimming. Seen here are about 55,000 clones, 70% to 90% observed once, and the top ten hold roughly 13%. This clone is a singleton in its sample. The length of the CDR3 is 14 residues. The V gene's germline CDR1 is MGHRA and CDR2 YSYEKL. V lost 1 base to trimming and J lost 5 bases, with 11 bases between them.

The sample was peripheral blood. The receptor was isolated from a human donor in a cohort sampled during active COVID-19. The rearrangement links TRBV4-1 to TRBJ2-5; TRBD1 might be the D (5 bases). The CDR3 sequence: CASSQGQPRETQYF. The CDR3, as DNA: TGCGCCAGCAGCCAAGGACAGCCTCGGGAGACCCAGTACTTC.